Detailed here is one TCR beta chain. Its specificity is unknown. This sample was taken from a study of Ad26.COV2.S vaccination and SARS-CoV-2 variants. For the study at large: Once or twice, 56 days apart, Ad26.COV2.S was delivered intramuscularly.

Noted treatment: some 20 received Ad26.COV2.S at low or high dose, single or two shots; about 5 received placebo; per-sample allocation not given. Specimen acquisition occurred on day 63 following the initial vaccine or placebo injection. Overall study results and limits: It was reported that spike-specific CD8+ and CD4+ T cell responses were substantially broad after vaccination.

Germline CDR1 SGHNT, CDR2 YYREEE (reference sequence). CDR3 size: 16 residues. V trimming: 4 bases; J trimming: 2 bases; junction bases outside the gene matches: 3. Data came from immunoSEQ multiplex PCR; TCRdb stores just in-frame clones and leaves some out. The sample has about 280,000 clones, more than 75% seen once. This clonotype was obtained from a person aged 18 to 59 who received the Ad26.COV2.S COVID-19 vaccine or a placebo. This material consisted of peripheral blood, taken in a trial of Ad26.COV2.S vaccine versus placebo. The V gene is TRBV5-4, the J gene TRBJ2-6; TRBD1 matches 10 bases. The CDR3 region has the DNA TGTGCCAGCAGCCTTGGACAGGGGGCTGGGGCCAACGTCCTGACTTTC. Protein product: CASSLGQGAGANVLTF.